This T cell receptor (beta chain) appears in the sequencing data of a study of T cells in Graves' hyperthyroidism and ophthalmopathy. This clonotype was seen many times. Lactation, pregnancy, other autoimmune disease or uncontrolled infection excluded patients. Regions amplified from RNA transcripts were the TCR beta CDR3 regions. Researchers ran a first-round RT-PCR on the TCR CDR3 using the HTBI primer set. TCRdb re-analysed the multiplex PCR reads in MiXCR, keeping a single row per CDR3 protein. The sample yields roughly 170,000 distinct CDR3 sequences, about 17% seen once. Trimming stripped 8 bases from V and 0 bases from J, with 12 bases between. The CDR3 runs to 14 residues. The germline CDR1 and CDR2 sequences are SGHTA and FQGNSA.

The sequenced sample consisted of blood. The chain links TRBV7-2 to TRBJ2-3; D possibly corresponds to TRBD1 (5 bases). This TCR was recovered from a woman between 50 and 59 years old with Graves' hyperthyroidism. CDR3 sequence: CASEVRASTDTQYF. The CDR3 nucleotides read TGTGCCAGCGAGGTCAGGGCAAGCACAGATACGCAGTATTTT. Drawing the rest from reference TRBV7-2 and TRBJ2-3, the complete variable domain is GAGVSQSPSNKVTEKGKDVELRCDPISGHTALYWYRQSLGQGLEFLIYFQGNSAPDKSGLPSDRFSAERTGGSVSTLTIQRTQQEDSAVYLCASEVRASTDTQYFGPGTRLTVL.